This TCR beta chain was retrieved from a study of blood T cell repertoires in COVID-19. Study background: Sample material is recorded as cDNA or gDNA derived from T cells, B-cell-depleted T cells, or PBMCs.

The authors' processing: Nucleated cell counts were estimated from reference gene primer amplification. Libraries were prepared by immunoSEQ multiplex PCR; TCRdb keeps only in-frame clonotypes and omits some of them. V, J and clone size reflect that table, while D and trimming were determined from the DNA. This sample yields about 150,000 clones, of which approximately 91% are seen a single time; 0.5% to 0.6% belongs to the top ten. The CDR3 length is 14 residues. With 3 bases removed from V and 3 bases from J, the gap between germline ends came to 9 bases. The germline CDR1 and CDR2 sequences are KGHSH and LQKENI.

The clonotype was recovered from a man over 45 with acute or convalescent COVID-19. This rearrangement joins TRBV18 to TRBJ1-5, with TRBD1 as a possible D gene (6 bases). Source material: peripheral blood. CDR3: CASSPNRDNQPQHF. CDR3 coding DNA: TGTGCCAGCTCACCTAACAGGGACAATCAGCCCCAGCATTTT.